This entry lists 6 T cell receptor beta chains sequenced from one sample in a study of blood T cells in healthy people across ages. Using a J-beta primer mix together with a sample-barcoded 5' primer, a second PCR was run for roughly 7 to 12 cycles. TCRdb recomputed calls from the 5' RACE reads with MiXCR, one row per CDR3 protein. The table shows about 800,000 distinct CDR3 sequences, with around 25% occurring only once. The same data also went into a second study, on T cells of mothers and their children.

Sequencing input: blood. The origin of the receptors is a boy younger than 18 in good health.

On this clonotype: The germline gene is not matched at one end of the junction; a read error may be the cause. CDR3 bases: TGTGCCACCGGTGATTCCTTGACCTACGAGCAGTACTTC. This translates into CATGDSLTYEQYF. The chain couples TRBV24-1 to TRBJ2-5; D not resolved. The end of the DNA is better explained by TRBJ2-7, so the J call may be wrong. The CDR3 consists of 13 residues. CDR1 is KGHDR and CDR2 is SFDVKD in the germline V gene.

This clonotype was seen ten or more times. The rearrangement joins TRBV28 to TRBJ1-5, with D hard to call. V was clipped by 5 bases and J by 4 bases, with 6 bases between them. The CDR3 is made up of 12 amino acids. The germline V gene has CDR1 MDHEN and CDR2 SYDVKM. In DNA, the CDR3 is TGTGCCAGCAGTCCGGGAAATCAGCCCCAGCATTTT. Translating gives CASSPGNQPQHF. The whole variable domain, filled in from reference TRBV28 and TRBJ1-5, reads DVKVTQSSRYLVKRTGEKVFLECVQDMDHENMFWYRQDPGLGLRLIYFSYDVKMKEKGDIPEGYSVSREKKERFSLILESASTNQTSMYLCASSPGNQPQHFGDGTRLSIL.

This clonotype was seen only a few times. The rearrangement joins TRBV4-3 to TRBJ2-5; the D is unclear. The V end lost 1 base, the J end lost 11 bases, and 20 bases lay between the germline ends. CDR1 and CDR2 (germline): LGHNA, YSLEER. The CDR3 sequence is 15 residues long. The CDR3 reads CASSQGNSQTYEQYF. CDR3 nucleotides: TGCGCCAGCAGCCAAGGAAACAGCCAAACCTACGAACAGTACTTC.

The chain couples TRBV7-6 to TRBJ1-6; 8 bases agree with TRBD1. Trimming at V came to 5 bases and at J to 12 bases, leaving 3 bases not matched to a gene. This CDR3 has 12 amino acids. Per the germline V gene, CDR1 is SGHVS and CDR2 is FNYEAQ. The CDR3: CASSPGQGPLHF. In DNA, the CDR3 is TGTGCCAGCAGCCCTGGACAGGGACCCCTCCACTTT.

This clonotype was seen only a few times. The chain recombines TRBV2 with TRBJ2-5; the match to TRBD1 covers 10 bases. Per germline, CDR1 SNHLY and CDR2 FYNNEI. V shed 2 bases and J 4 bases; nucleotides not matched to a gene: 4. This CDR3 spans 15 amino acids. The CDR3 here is CASSERGQGVETQYF. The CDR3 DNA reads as TGTGCCAGCAGTGAAAGAGGACAGGGGGTAGAGACCCAGTACTTC. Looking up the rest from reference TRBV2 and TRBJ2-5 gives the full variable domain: EPEVTQTPSHQVTQMGQEVILRCVPISNHLYFYWYRQILGQKVEFLVSFYNNEISEKSEIFDDQFSVERPDGSNFTLKIRSTKLEDSAMYFCASSERGQGVETQYFGPGTRLLVL.

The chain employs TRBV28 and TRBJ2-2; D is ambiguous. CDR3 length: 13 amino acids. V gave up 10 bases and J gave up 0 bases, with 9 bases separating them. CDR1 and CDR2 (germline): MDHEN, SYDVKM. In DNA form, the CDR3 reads TGTGCCACCCACGAAACGAACACCGGGGAGCTGTTTTTT. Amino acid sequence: CATHETNTGELFF.